The 28 T cell receptor beta chains in this list originate from one sample, sequenced in a study of shared T cell receptors in the human thymus. Assay used: immunoSEQ multiplex PCR; TCRdb lists only in-frame clones, some missing. In the table there are 500,000 to 750,000 clones, roughly 90% of which are singletons. This sample also appeared in a second study, on human thymus T cells.

Sequencing was performed on thymocytes. Source of these receptors: a boy younger than two with a congenital heart defect.

The CDR3 loop reads CASSPGQGQGTGELFF. In nucleotides, the CDR3 is TGTGCCAGCAGCCCAGGACAGGGGCAGGGCACCGGGGAGCTGTTTTTT. The rearrangement links TRBV7-3 to TRBJ2-2; 9 bases map to TRBD1. This CDR3 is built from 16 residues. Germline V gene lookup returns CDR1 SGHTA and CDR2 FQGTGA. V lost 5 bases to trimming and J lost 4 bases; unmatched junction nucleotides: 8.

The chain links TRBV10-3 to TRBJ2-7; D perhaps matches TRBD2 (5 bases). V was clipped by 6 bases and J by 3 bases, with 9 bases between them. The CDR3 length is 12 residues. Germline CDR1 is ENHRY and CDR2 is SYGVKD. DNA of the CDR3: TGTGCCATCAGAGGAGGTGTCTACGAGCAGTACTTC. Residues: CAIRGGVYEQYF.

V gene TRBV9 combines with J gene TRBJ2-7; 7 positions match TRBD2. From germline, CDR1 is SGDLS and CDR2 YYNGEE. The CDR3 loop spans 17 amino acids. The V and J ends lost 0 bases and 0 bases, in that order; junction bases with no gene match: 9. The CDR3: CASSVGVVGGSSYEQYF. CDR3 nucleotide sequence: TGTGCCAGCAGCGTAGGTGTTGTGGGGGGGAGCTCCTACGAGCAGTACTTC.

This sequence joins TRBV18 and TRBJ1-2; TRBD1 matches 7 bases. The junction had 2 bases not matched to a gene; V was cut back by 1 base and J by 6 bases. The CDR3 runs 13 residues. CDR1 and CDR2 from the germline V gene are KGHSH and LQKENI. CDR3 nucleotide sequence: TGTGCCAGCTCACCACAGGGGGCGAATGGCTACACCTTC. Protein product: CASSPQGANGYTF.

The CDR3 spells CASSDIVAGEAYEQYF. The CDR3 DNA reads TGTGCCAGCAGTGACATAGTGGCGGGAGAGGCCTACGAGCAGTACTTC. This chain uses TRBV6-1 with TRBJ2-7; 7 bases fit TRBD2. Germline-derived CDR1 and CDR2 are MNHNS and SASEGT. This CDR3 has 16 amino acids. The trim removed 3 bases at V and 2 bases at J, leaving 10 bases unmatched.

This clone has only one observation. V gene TRBV2 combines with J gene TRBJ2-2, with TRBD2 identical over 12 bases. The ends lost 6 bases at V and 7 bases at J; junction bases unmatched: 9. The CDR3 contains 16 residues. Per the germline V gene, CDR1 is SNHLY and CDR2 is FYNNEI. This chain's CDR3 is CASRATSGRRNGELFF. The CDR3 bases are TGTGCCAGCAGAGCAACTAGCGGGAGGAGGAACGGGGAGCTGTTTTTT.

The rearrangement joins TRBV2 to TRBJ2-1; 12 bases map to TRBD2. The CDR3 is 15 amino acids. Germline-derived CDR1 and CDR2 are SNHLY and FYNNEI. J was trimmed by 8 bases and V by 3 bases; bases with no gene match: 5. The CDR3 reads CASSDTSGRSDEQFF. As DNA, the CDR3 is TGTGCCAGCAGTGATACTAGCGGGAGGTCGGATGAGCAGTTCTTC.

V is TRBV5-1 and J is TRBJ2-5; 7 bases fit TRBD2. CDR3 length: 15 amino acids. The V segment lost 5 bases and the J segment 0 bases; nucleotides outside the gene matches: 7. Germline assignment: CDR1 SGHRS and CDR2 YFSETQ. The CDR3 protein is CASSVSSGYQETQYF. CDR3 coding DNA: TGCGCCAGCAGTGTTTCTAGCGGTTACCAAGAGACCCAGTACTTC. Complete variable domain (other parts from reference TRBV5-1 and TRBJ2-5): KAGVTQTPRYLIKTRGQQVTLSCSPISGHRSVSWYQQTPGQGLQFLFEYFSETQRNKGNFPGRFSGRQFSNSRSEMNVSTLELGDSALYLCASSVSSGYQETQYFGPGTRLLVL.

The chain uses TRBV10-1 and TRBJ2-5; 7 nucleotides agree with TRBD1. Germline V gives CDR1 WNHNN, CDR2 SYGVQD (reference sequence). This CDR3 has 17 residues. V dropped 8 bases and J dropped 7; count of bases not matched to a gene: 22. Here the CDR3 reads CASDLFERQGRRGTQYF. The DNA for the CDR3 is TGCGCCAGCGACTTATTCGAAAGACAGGGTAGACGGGGGACCCAGTACTTC.

The chain carries TRBV5-6 and TRBJ1-2; D gene ambiguous. The CDR3 sequence is 14 residues long. Looked up from germline, CDR1 is SGHDT and CDR2 is YYEEEE. V was cut by 1 base and J by 7 bases, with 14 bases left in between. Here the CDR3 DNA reads TGTGCCAGCAGCTTGAATAGGTGGGCGCCTGGCTACACCTTC. It is translated as CASSLNRWAPGYTF.

The CDR3 DNA is TGTGCCAGCAGCTTAGTTTCTGGCAGGGTATCCTACGAGCAGTACTTC. It specifies CASSLVSGRVSYEQYF. The chain has TRBV7-8 and TRBJ2-7, with a weak D call TRBD1 (5 bases). The CDR3 runs to 16 residues. The germline V and J ends were trimmed by 1 base and 1 base, with 14 bases remaining between them. Per the germline V gene, CDR1 is SGHVS and CDR2 is FQNEAQ.

This clone was seen only once. V and J are TRBV12-5 and TRBJ2-3; the D is unclear. V shed 6 bases and J shed 0 bases, with 16 bases lying between them. This CDR3 is 16 amino acids long. In germline, CDR1 is LGHNT, CDR2 FRNRAP. CDR3 sequence reads: CASGPHRFSSTDTQYF. The CDR3 coding sequence is TGTGCTAGTGGGCCACACCGATTCTCTAGCACAGATACGCAGTATTTT.

This chain joins TRBV2 and TRBJ2-1; D may be TRBD1 (6 bases). Trimming shortened V by 7 bases and J by 4 bases, and 14 bases separated the two germline ends. Germline CDR1 SNHLY, CDR2 FYNNEI. The CDR3 loop spans 14 amino acids. The CDR3 DNA reads as TGTGCCAGCAACACAGGGATAAAGTACAATGAGCAGTTCTTC. Residues: CASNTGIKYNEQFF.

This clone showed up just a few times. This chain links TRBV19 with TRBJ2-3; D is uncertain. Trimming stripped 1 base from V and 1 base from J, with 15 bases between. The length of the CDR3 is 17 residues. The V gene's germline CDR1 is LNHDA and CDR2 SQIVND (reference sequence). CDR3 amino acids: CASSIGSRVTGTDTQYF. CDR3 bases: TGTGCCAGTAGTATAGGGTCTAGAGTGACCGGCACAGATACGCAGTATTTT.

V usage is TRBV7-8 and J usage is TRBJ2-1, with 14 bases matching TRBD2. Germline V gives CDR1 SGHVS, CDR2 FQNEAQ. This CDR3 comprises 19 residues. Losses at the gene ends were 0 bases for V and 4 bases for J; bases not matched to a gene: 8. The CDR3 here is CASSLAGLAGGGFYNEQFF. CDR3 nucleotides: TGTGCCAGCAGCTTAGCAGGACTAGCGGGAGGCGGGTTTTACAATGAGCAGTTCTTC. The full variable domain, with the rest looked up from reference TRBV7-8 and TRBJ2-1, is GAGVSQSPRYKVAKRGQDVALRCDPISGHVSLFWYQQALGQGPEFLTYFQNEAQLDKSGLPSDRFFAERPEGSVSTLKIQRTQQEDSAVYLCASSLAGLAGGGFYNEQFFGPGTRLTVL.

V usage is TRBV14 and J usage is TRBJ2-5, with 8 bases aligning to TRBD2. Looked up from germline, CDR1 is SGHDN and CDR2 is FVKESK. Germline trimming cut 6 bases from V and 5 bases from J; bases unmatched to any gene: 8. This CDR3 spans 14 amino acids. CDR3 sequence reads: CASRRSGSKETQYF. Here the CDR3 DNA reads TGTGCCAGCAGGAGGAGCGGGAGTAAGGAGACCCAGTACTTC.

The rearrangement joins TRBV28 to TRBJ1-3; D is perhaps TRBD1 (6 bases). The CDR3 is made up of 19 amino acids. The germline gives CDR1 MDHEN, CDR2 SYDVKM. Trimming removed 3 bases at V and 0 bases at J, with 21 bases between. The CDR3 nucleotides are TGTGCCAGCAGTTTGAGAGTAGAGGACAGACCTTTCTCTGGAAACACCATATATTTT. Encoded protein: CASSLRVEDRPFSGNTIYF.

The chain uses TRBV5-1 and TRBJ2-1; 13 bases line up with TRBD2. Trimming at V came to 4 bases and at J to 3 bases, leaving 4 bases not matched to a gene. From germline, CDR1 is SGHRS and CDR2 YFSETQ. The CDR3 length is 16 residues. This CDR3 is CASSPWTSGSYNEQFF. The CDR3 region has the DNA TGCGCCAGCAGCCCCTGGACTAGCGGGAGCTACAATGAGCAGTTCTTC.

J is TRBJ2-7 and V is TRBV15, with 9 bases matching TRBD2. The J segment lost 4 bases and the V segment lost 3 bases, leaving 13 bases of the junction unmatched. The CDR3 consists of 17 residues. Germline V lookup: CDR1 LNHNV, CDR2 YYDKDF (reference sequence). CDR3 region: CATSRRPPGLALYEQYF. CDR3 in DNA: TGTGCCACCAGCAGGCGACCTCCCGGACTAGCGTTATACGAGCAGTACTTC.

In regard to this clone: Other DNA sequences in this specimen translate into the identical CDR3. The rearrangement joins TRBV25-1 to TRBJ2-1; D perhaps matches TRBD1 (6 bases). Germline CDR1 is MGHDK and CDR2 is SYGVNS. The length of the CDR3 is 16 residues. Trimming took off 2 bases at V and 7 bases at J, with 18 bases between the two ends. In DNA, the CDR3 is TGTGCCAGCAGTGAACGGACAGTACTACAGGTAAATGAGCAGTTCTTC. Protein sequence: CASSERTVLQVNEQFF.

V gene TRBV6-4 combines with J gene TRBJ2-5; 8 bases are a match to TRBD1. Trimming at V came to 0 bases and at J to 5 bases, leaving 2 bases not matched to a gene. The CDR3 extends over 14 amino acids. Germline V gene data show CDR1 as MRHNA and CDR2 as SNTAGT. CDR3 sequence reads: CASSDSHRGETQYF. CDR3 nucleotides: TGTGCCAGCAGTGACTCTCACAGGGGGGAGACCCAGTACTTC.

The genes are TRBV6-5 and TRBJ2-7; no clear D gene. Germline V gene data show CDR1 as MNHEY and CDR2 as SVGAGI. This CDR3 has 16 residues. Trimming shortened V by 2 bases and J by 5 bases, and 19 bases separated the two germline ends. The CDR3 region has the DNA TGTGCCAGCAGTTACGGCCAACAAGCAGGTCTTAACGAGCAGTACTTC. It is translated as CASSYGQQAGLNEQYF.

V gene TRBV27 combines with J gene TRBJ2-1, with 8 positions matching TRBD1. The CDR3 totals 17 residues. The V and J ends lost 6 bases and 12 bases, in that order; junction bases with no gene match: 22. Germline-derived CDR1 and CDR2 are MNHEY and SMNVEV (reference sequence). CDR3 region: CASSSPPRDRPHEGQFF. CDR3 DNA: TGTGCCAGCAGCAGCCCCCCCCGGGACAGGCCCCACGAGGGGCAGTTCTTC.

This clone was counted a few times. The rearrangement joins TRBV4-1 to TRBJ2-5; 9 bases fit TRBD2. Germline assignment: CDR1 MGHRA and CDR2 YSYEKL. J gave up 0 bases and V 1 base, and 9 bases lay outside the gene matches. The CDR3 sequence is 18 residues long. CDR3 sequence reads: CASSQVFVASGDQETQYF. The CDR3, as DNA: TGCGCCAGCAGCCAAGTGTTTGTAGCTAGCGGGGACCAAGAGACCCAGTACTTC.

The rearrangement joins TRBV13 to TRBJ2-1; the match to TRBD1 covers 7 bases. Germline V gene data show CDR1 as PRHDT and CDR2 as FYEKMQ (reference sequence). V lost 5 bases, J lost 8 bases, and 24 bases stayed unmatched. CDR3 length equals 19 residues. As DNA, the CDR3 is TGTGCCAGCAGCCCAAAGAGGACAGGTGTTTTAGTTTGGGCCCATGAGCAGTTCTTC. Amino acid sequence: CASSPKRTGVLVWAHEQFF.

This sequence joins TRBV5-5 and TRBJ2-7; 8 bases line up with TRBD1. CDR1 and CDR2 from the germline V gene are SGHKS and YYEKEE (reference sequence). Trimming at V came to 0 bases and at J to 7 bases, leaving 12 bases not matched to a gene. The length of the CDR3 is 16 residues. CDR3 amino acids: CASSLGGGQGRREQYF. The CDR3 coding sequence is TGTGCCAGCAGCTTGGGTGGTGGACAGGGACGCCGGGAGCAGTACTTC.

The chain joins TRBV29-1 to TRBJ2-7, with TRBD2 matching over 12 bases. V was pared by 7 bases and J by 0 bases, with 28 bases of the junction left unmatched. The CDR3 has 22 residues. Germline loops: CDR1 SQVTM, CDR2 ANQGSEA. CDR3 sequence (DNA): TGCAGCGCGGAGGGGACGGGACAGCGTGGGGCTAGCGGGAGGGCCGGCTCCTACGAGCAGTACTTC. It translates to CSAEGTGQRGASGRAGSYEQYF.

The chain recombines TRBV6-4 with TRBJ1-5; 8 bases agree with TRBD1. Germline CDR1 MRHNA, CDR2 SNTAGT. CDR3 size: 12 residues. The CDR3 DNA follows: TGTGGCCTTGGACAGGGTGCTCAGCCCCAGCATTTT. Protein sequence: CGLGQGAQPQHF.